The 5 T cell receptor beta chains presented below share a single source sample, sequenced in a study of cytomegalovirus exposure and HLA in healthy donors. PCR used 60 Vbeta primers and 13 Jbeta primers. TCRdb keeps only in-frame clones here, not all; method: immunoSEQ multiplex PCR. Of 200,000 to 250,000 clones in the sample, around 80% were seen once. The sequenced sample was PBMCs. Receptors were obtained from a woman in her thirties or forties in good health and CMV-seronegative.

This clone was recorded once. The J gene is TRBJ1-1, the V gene TRBV7-9, with D perhaps matching TRBD1 (5 bases). V lost 5 bases and J lost 6, with 13 bases in between. The CDR3 is 13 residues long. Per the germline V gene, CDR1 is SEHNR and CDR2 is FQNEAQ (reference sequence). CDR3 coding DNA: TGTGCCAGCAGCCTCGGAATACAGGCTGAAGCTTTCTTT. Translating gives CASSLGIQAEAFF.

J is TRBJ2-3 and V is TRBV7-6; D remains ambiguous. Germline V gene lookup returns CDR1 SGHVS and CDR2 FNYEAQ. This CDR3 has 13 residues. V lost 5 bases to trimming and J lost 5 bases, with 11 bases between them. The CDR3 spells CASSQQGVDTQYF. The CDR3 DNA sequence: TGTGCCAGCAGCCAGCAAGGAGTAGATACGCAGTATTTT. Together with reference TRBV7-6 and TRBJ2-3, the CDR3 gives the full variable domain: GAGVSQSPRYKVTKRGQDVALRCDPISGHVSLYWYRQALGQGPEFLTYFNYEAQQDKSGLPNDRFSAERPEGSISTLTIQRTEQRDSAMYRCASSQQGVDTQYFGPGTRLTVL.

The V gene is TRBV9, the J gene TRBJ2-7, with TRBD1 as a possible D gene (5 bases). The CDR3 is 15 amino acids. The ends were cut back, 3 bases at V and 2 bases at J, with 15 bases in the middle. Germline V CDR1 and CDR2: SGDLS, YYNGEE. CDR3 DNA sequence: TGTGCCAGCAGCGCTTACCGTGACAGTACCTACGAGCAGTACTTC. Amino acid sequence: CASSAYRDSTYEQYF.

The V gene is TRBV28, the J gene TRBJ1-1; D is uncertain. The germline V gene has CDR1 MDHEN and CDR2 SYDVKM. Trimming shortened V by 2 bases and J by 10 bases, and 14 bases separated the two germline ends. The CDR3 extends over 13 amino acids. This CDR3 is CASSLMIRSGAFF. The CDR3 DNA is TGTGCCAGCAGTTTAATGATACGGAGTGGAGCTTTCTTT.

The gene calls are TRBV28 and TRBJ1-5, with a weak D call TRBD1 (5 bases). Trimming took 3 bases from V and 6 from J, leaving 9 bases between them. Per the germline V gene, CDR1 is MDHEN and CDR2 is SYDVKM. The CDR3 runs to 13 residues. CDR3: CASSFGGVQPQHF. In DNA form, the CDR3 reads TGTGCCAGCAGTTTCGGGGGGGTTCAGCCCCAGCATTTT.